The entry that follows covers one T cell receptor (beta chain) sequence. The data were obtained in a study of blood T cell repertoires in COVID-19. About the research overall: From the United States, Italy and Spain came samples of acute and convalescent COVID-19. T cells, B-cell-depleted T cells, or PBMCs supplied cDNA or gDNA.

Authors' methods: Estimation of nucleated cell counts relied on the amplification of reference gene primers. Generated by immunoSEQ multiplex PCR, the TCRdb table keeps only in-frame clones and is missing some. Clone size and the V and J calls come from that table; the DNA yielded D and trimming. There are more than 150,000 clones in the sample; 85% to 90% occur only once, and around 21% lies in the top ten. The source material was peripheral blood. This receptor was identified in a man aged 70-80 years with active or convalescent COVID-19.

CDR3 loop: CASSKQGLEQFF. The CDR3 coding sequence is TGTGCCAGCAGCAAACAGGGGCTTGAGCAGTTCTTC. This sequence joins TRBV5-5 and TRBJ2-1; 7 nucleotides match TRBD1. V gave up 4 bases and J gave up 9 bases; unmatched junction bases: 4. Germline loops: CDR1 SGHKS, CDR2 YYEKEE (reference sequence). The CDR3 spans 12 residues. Full variable domain (missing parts from reference TRBV5-5 and TRBJ2-1): DAGVTQSPTHLIKTRGQQVTLRCSPISGHKSVSWYQQVLGQGPQFIFQYYEKEERGRGNFPDRFSARQFPNYSSELNVNALLLGDSALYLCASSKQGLEQFFGPGTRLTVL.